Reported below is one T cell receptor (beta chain). This specimen comes from a study of identifying expanded T cells in peripheral blood. Only in-frame clones appear in the TCRdb table, and some are missing; sequencing was by immunoSEQ multiplex PCR. This sample has around 81,000 clones, with around 84% found just once. Per the germline V gene, CDR1 is SGHVS and CDR2 is FNYEAQ. V lost 4 bases to trimming and J lost 4 bases, with 11 bases between them. The CDR3 runs to 13 residues. This chain links TRBV7-6 with TRBJ2-7; weak D call: TRBD1 (6 bases). The clonotype comes from a person aged 18 to 69 in good health. What was sequenced was blood. As DNA, the CDR3 is TGTGCCAGCAGCTCCCGGGACACATACGAGCAGTACTTC. Its translation: CASSSRDTYEQYF.